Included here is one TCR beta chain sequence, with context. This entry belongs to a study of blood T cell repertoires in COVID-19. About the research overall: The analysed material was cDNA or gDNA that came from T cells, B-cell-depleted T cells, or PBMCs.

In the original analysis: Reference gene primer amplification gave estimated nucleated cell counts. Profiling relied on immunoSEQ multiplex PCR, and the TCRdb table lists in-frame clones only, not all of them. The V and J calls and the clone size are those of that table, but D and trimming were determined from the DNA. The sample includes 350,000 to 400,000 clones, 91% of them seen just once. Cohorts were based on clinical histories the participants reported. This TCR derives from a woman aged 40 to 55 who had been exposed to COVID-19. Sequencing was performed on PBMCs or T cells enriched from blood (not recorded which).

The CDR3 loop is CASSQESRRTEAFF. The DNA for the CDR3 is TGTGCCAGCAGCCAAGAGTCGAGGCGGACTGAAGCTTTCTTT. The chain has TRBV14 and TRBJ1-1; D remains unclear. Deletions cut 0 bases from V and 5 bases from J, with 10 bases between. CDR1 and CDR2 (germline): SGHDN, FVKESK. This CDR3 spans 14 amino acids.